This paragraph reports one TCR beta chain. Germline CDR1 LGHDT, CDR2 YNNKEL (reference sequence). V shed 3 bases, J shed 7 bases, and the junction held 9 bases outside the gene matches. CDR3 length: 16 residues. This record comes from a study of blood T cell repertoires in COVID-19. Turning to the study itself: Samples taken during acute and convalescent COVID-19 were collected in the United States, Italy and Spain. Nucleic acid was either cDNA or gDNA, and it came from T cells, B-cell-depleted T cells, or PBMCs.

Original processing methods: Amplification with reference gene primers provided the estimates of nucleated cell counts. Clones were read by immunoSEQ multiplex PCR, and TCRdb kept only the in-frame ones, dropping some. Clone size and the V and J calls come from that table; the DNA yielded D and trimming. Of about 200,000 clones in the sample, just under 90% were seen once. Material: peripheral blood. The rearrangement joins TRBV3-1 (or the pseudogene TRBV3-2) to TRBJ2-1, with TRBD1 matching 10 bases. The source is a man between 60 and 75 years old who had recovered from COVID-19. In DNA, the CDR3 is TGTGCCAGCAGCCACTTTCGACAGGGGGCTAGGAATGAGCAGTTCTTC. Translating gives CASSHFRQGARNEQFF.